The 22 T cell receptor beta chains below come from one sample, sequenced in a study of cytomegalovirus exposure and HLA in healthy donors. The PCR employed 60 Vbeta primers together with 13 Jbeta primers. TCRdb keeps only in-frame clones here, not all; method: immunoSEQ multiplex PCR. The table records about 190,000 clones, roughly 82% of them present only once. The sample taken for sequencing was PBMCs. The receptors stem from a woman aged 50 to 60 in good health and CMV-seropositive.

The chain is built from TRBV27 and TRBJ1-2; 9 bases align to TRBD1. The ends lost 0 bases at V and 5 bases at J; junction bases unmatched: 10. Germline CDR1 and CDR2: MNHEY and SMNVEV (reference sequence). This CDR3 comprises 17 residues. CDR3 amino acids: CASSLSPAGQGSYGYTF. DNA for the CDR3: TGTGCCAGCAGTTTATCCCCAGCGGGACAGGGATCTTATGGCTACACCTTC.

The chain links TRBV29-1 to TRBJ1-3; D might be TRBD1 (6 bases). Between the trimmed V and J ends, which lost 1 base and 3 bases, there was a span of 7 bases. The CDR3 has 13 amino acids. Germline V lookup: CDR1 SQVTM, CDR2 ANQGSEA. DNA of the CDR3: TGCAGCGTTGAAGGGACAGATGGAAACACCATATATTTT. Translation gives CSVEGTDGNTIYF.

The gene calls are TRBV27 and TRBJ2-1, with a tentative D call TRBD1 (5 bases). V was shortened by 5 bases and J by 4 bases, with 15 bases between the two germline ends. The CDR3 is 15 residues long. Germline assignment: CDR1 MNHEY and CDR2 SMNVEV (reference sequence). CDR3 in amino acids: CASSHKGYGYNEQFF. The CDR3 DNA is TGTGCCAGCAGTCACAAGGGGTATGGTTACAATGAGCAGTTCTTC.

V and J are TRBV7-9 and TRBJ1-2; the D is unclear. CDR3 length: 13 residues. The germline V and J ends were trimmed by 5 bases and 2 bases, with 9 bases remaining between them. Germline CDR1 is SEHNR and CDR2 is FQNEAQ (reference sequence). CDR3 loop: CASSPGENYGYTF. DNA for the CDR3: TGTGCCAGCAGCCCCGGTGAGAACTATGGCTACACCTTC.

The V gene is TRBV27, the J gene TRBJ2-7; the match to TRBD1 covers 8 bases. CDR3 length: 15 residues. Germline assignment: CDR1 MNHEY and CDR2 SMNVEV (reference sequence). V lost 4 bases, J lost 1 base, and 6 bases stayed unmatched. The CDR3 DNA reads TGTGCCAGCAGTTCAGGCCGACAGGGGTCCTACGAGCAGTACTTC. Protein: CASSSGRQGSYEQYF.

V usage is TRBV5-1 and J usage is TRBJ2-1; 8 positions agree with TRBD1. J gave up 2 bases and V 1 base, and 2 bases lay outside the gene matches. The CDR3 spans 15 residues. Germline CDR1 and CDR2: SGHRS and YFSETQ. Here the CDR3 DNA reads TGCGCCAGCAGCTTGACAGGGGGGACCTACAATGAGCAGTTCTTC. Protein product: CASSLTGGTYNEQFF.

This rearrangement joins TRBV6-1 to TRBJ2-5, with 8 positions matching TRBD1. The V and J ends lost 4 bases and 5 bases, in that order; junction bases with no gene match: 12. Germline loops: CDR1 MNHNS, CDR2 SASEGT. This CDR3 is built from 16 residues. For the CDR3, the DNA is TGTGCCAGCAGTGTAAAGACAGGGGCTCTGGTTGAGACCCAGTACTTC. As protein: CASSVKTGALVETQYF.

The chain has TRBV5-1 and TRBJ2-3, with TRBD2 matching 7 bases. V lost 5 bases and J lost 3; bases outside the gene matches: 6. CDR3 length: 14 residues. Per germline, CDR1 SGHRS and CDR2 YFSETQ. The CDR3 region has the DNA TGCGCCAGCAGGCGGGGGAGGGATACAGATACGCAGTATTTT. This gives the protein CASRRGRDTDTQYF.

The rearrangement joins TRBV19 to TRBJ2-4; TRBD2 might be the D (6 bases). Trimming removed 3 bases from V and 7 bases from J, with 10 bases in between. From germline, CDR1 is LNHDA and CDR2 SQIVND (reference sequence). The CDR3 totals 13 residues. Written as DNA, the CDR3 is TGTGCCAGTAGTATTCGGAGGGAGAACATTCAGTACTTC. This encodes CASSIRRENIQYF.

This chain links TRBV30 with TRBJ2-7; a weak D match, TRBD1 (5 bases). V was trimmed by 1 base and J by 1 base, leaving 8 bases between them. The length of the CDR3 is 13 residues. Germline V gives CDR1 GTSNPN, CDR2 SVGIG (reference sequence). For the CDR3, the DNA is TGTGCCTGGAGTGGGACACCTTCCTACGAGCAGTACTTC. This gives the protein CAWSGTPSYEQYF.

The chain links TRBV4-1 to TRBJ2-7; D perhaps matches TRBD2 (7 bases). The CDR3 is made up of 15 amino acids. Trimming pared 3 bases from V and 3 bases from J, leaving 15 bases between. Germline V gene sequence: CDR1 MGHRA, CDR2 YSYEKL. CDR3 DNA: TGCGCCAGCAGCCAGGTCCCAGGGGACTACTACGAGCAGTACTTC. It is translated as CASSQVPGDYYEQYF.

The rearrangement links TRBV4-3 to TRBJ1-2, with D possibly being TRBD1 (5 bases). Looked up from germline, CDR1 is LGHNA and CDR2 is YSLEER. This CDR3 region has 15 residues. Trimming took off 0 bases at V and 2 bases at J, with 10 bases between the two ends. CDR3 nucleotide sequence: TGCGCCAGCAGCCAAGATCGGCGGGGGAACTATGGCTACACCTTC. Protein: CASSQDRRGNYGYTF.

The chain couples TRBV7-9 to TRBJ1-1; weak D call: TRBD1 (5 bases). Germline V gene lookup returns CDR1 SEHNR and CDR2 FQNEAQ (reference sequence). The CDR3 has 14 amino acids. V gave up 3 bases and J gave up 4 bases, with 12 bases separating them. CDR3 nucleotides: TGTGCCAGCAGCTTCGGGGGGTCGGGCACTGAAGCTTTCTTT. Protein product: CASSFGGSGTEAFF.

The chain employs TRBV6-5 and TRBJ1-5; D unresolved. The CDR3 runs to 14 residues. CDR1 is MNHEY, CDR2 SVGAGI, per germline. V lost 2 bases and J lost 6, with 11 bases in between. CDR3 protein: CASSYTTGTQPQHF. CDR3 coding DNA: TGTGCCAGCAGTTACACCACGGGAACTCAGCCCCAGCATTTT.

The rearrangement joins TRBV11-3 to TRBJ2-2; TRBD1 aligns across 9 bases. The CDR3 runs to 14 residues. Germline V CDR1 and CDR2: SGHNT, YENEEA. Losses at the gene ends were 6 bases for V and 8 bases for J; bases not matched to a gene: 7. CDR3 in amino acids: CASRSQGAGGELFF. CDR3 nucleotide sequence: TGTGCCAGCAGATCACAGGGGGCCGGTGGGGAGCTGTTTTTT.

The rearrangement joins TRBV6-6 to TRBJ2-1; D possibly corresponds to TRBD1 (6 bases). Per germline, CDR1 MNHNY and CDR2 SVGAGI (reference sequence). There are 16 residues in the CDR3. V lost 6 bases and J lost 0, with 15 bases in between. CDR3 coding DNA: TGTGCCAGCAGGCAACAGGGAGTGAACTCCTACAATGAGCAGTTCTTC. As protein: CASRQQGVNSYNEQFF.

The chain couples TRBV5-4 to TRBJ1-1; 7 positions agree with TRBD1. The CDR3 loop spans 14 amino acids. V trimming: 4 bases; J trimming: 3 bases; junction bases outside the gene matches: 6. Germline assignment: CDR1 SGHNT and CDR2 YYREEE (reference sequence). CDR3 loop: CASSKRQGDTEAFF. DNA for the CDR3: TGTGCCAGCAGCAAAAGACAGGGAGACACTGAAGCTTTCTTT.

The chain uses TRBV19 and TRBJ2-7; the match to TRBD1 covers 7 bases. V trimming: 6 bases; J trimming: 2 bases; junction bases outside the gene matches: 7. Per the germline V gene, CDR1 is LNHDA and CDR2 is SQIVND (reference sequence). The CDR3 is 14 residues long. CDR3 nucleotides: TGTGCCAGTAGCGAGGCAGGGACAGCCTACGAGCAGTACTTC. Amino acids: CASSEAGTAYEQYF.

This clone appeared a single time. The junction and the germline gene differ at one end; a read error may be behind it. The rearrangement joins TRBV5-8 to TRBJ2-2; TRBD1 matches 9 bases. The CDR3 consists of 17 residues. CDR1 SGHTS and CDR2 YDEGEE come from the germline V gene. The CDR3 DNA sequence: TGCGCCAGCAGCCAAGCTTACAGGGGGCATGGGACCGGGGAGCTGTTTTTT. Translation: CASSQAYRGHGTGELFF.

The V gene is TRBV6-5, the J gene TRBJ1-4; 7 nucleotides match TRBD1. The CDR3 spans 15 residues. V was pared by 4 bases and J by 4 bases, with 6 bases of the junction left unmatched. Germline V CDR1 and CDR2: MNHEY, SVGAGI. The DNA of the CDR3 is TGTGCCAGCAGTTTGGGACAGATTTTTAATGAAAAACTGTTTTTT. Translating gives CASSLGQIFNEKLFF.

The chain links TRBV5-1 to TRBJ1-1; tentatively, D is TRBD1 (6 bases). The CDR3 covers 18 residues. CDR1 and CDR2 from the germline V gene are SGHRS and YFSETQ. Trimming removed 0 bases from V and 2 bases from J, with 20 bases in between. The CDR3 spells CASSLGRTGQPLNTEAFF. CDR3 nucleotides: TGCGCCAGCAGCTTGGGCCGAACCGGACAGCCCTTAAACACTGAAGCTTTCTTT.

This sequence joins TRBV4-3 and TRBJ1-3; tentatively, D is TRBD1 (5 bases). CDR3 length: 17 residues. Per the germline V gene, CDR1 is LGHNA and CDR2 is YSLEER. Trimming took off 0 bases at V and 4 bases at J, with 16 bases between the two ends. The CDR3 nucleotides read TGCGCCAGCAGCCAAGAGCCTATCTGGACACCCGGAAACACCATATATTTT. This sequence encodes CASSQEPIWTPGNTIYF.